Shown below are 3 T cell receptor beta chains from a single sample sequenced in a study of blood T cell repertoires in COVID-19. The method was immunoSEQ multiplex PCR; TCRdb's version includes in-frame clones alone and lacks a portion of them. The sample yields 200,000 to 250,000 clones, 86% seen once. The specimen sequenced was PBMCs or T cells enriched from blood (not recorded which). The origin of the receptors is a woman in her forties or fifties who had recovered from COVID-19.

The CDR3 region is CASSRAGLNSNQPQHF. The CDR3 bases are TGTGCCAGCAGTAGGGCGGGACTCAATAGCAATCAGCCCCAGCATTTT. The V gene is TRBV5-5, the J gene TRBJ1-5; a weak D match, TRBD1 (5 bases). Germline V gene data show CDR1 as SGHKS and CDR2 as YYEKEE (reference sequence). V dropped 5 bases and J dropped 0 bases, with 15 bases sitting between them. The CDR3 covers 16 residues.

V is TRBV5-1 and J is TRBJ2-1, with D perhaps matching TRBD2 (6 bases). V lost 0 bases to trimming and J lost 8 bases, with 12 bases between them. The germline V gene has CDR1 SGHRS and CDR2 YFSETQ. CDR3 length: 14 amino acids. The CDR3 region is CASSLAQGGDEQFF. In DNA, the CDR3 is TGCGCCAGCAGCTTGGCCCAGGGAGGCGATGAGCAGTTCTTC.

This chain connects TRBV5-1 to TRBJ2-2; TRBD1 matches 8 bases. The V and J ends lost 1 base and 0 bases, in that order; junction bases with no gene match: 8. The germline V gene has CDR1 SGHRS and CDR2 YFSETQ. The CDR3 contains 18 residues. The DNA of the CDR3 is TGCGCCAGCAGCTTGTATGGGACAGGACAAGCGAACACCGGGGAGCTGTTTTTT. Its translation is CASSLYGTGQANTGELFF.